This TCR beta chain was found in a study of T-cell reconstitution after alpha-beta-depleted transplantation in children. A word on this clonotype: Its antigen is as yet unknown.

Germline CDR1 SGHVS, CDR2 FNYEAQ. The CDR3 covers 17 residues. V gave up 2 bases and J gave up 4 bases; unmatched junction bases: 9. Study-level findings and limits: T-cell numbers and diversity one year post-transplant derived largely from freshly generated T cells. Diversity of TCRbeta at day 60 was high in some patients, arising from surviving recipient T cells and thymic progenitors. Alpha-beta T cells about two months after transplant reportedly derived from several hundred expanded graft clones.

Unique molecular identifiers featured in how the TCRbeta library was prepared. TCRdb reanalysed the PCR reads using MiXCR and keeps one entry per CDR3 protein. The data contain under 400,000 distinct CDR3 sequences, around 25% of them singletons. The gene calls are TRBV7-6 and TRBJ2-2, with TRBD2 matching 8 bases. This TCR derives from a male patient younger than 18 who had a stem cell transplant for acute lymphoblastic leukemia, so the T cells may come from the graft donor. Material: PBMCs, mostly from graft donor cells, obtained 180 days after TCRalphabeta/CD19-depleted stem cell transplant. CDR3 protein: CASSLLQAGEGTGELFF. The DNA of the CDR3 is TGTGCCAGCAGCTTACTACAAGCGGGAGAGGGCACCGGGGAGCTGTTTTTT.